This passage covers 21 T cell receptor beta chains from one sample sequenced in a study of shared clonotypes between healthy human individuals. Sequencing was performed with immunoSEQ multiplex PCR; in TCRdb, only in-frame clones are kept and a portion is missing. The sample contains approximately 2.1 million clones, 93% of which appear only once. What was sequenced was naive CD4+ T cells from PBMCs. As to subset: CD45RA+ positively selected. The receptors were sampled from a man aged 18 to 35 in good health. Some clones in this sample may be carry-over from other donors' samples.

V gene TRBV4-1 combines with J gene TRBJ2-3; D is perhaps TRBD1 (7 bases). The CDR3 loop spans 18 amino acids. V lost 1 base, J lost 5 bases, and 22 bases lay in between. Germline CDR1 is MGHRA and CDR2 is YSYEKL. The CDR3 DNA reads TGCGCCAGCAGCCAAGGCATCCAGGGGGGCGGAGGTGGAGATACGCAGTATTTT. This gives the protein CASSQGIQGGGGGDTQYF.

The J gene is TRBJ2-7, the V gene TRBV28; D may correspond to TRBD1 or TRBD2 (5 bases each). Germline CDR1 is MDHEN and CDR2 is SYDVKM. The CDR3 is 14 residues long. V gave up 4 bases and J gave up 5 bases, with 15 bases separating them. CDR3 sequence: CASSSGTPRDEQYF. The CDR3 DNA sequence: TGTGCCAGCAGTTCGGGGACCCCTCGGGACGAGCAGTACTTC. Combining the CDR3 with reference TRBV28 and TRBJ2-7 gives the whole variable domain DVKVTQSSRYLVKRTGEKVFLECVQDMDHENMFWYRQDPGLGLRLIYFSYDVKMKEKGDIPEGYSVSREKKERFSLILESASTNQTSMYLCASSSGTPRDEQYFGPGTRLTVT.

This sequence joins TRBV5-1 and TRBJ2-7; 8 nucleotides align to TRBD2. This CDR3 has 15 residues. The germline CDR1 and CDR2 sequences are SGHRS and YFSETQ. The J segment lost 1 base and the V segment lost 6 bases, leaving 9 bases of the junction unmatched. The CDR3 here is CASNRGSGRSYEQYF. The CDR3 DNA follows: TGCGCCAGCAACCGCGGGAGCGGGAGATCCTACGAGCAGTACTTC.

With respect to this clone: Other DNA sequences in this specimen translate into the identical CDR3. The chain employs TRBV7-3 and TRBJ2-3, with a tentative D call TRBD1 (5 bases). The germline V and J ends were trimmed by 5 bases and 4 bases, with 10 bases remaining between them. The CDR3 consists of 13 residues. Germline CDR1 and CDR2: SGHTA and FQGTGA. CDR3 protein: CASSPQGADTQYF. The DNA for the CDR3 is TGTGCCAGCAGCCCTCAGGGCGCAGATACGCAGTATTTT.

The CDR3 DNA is TGTGCCACCACCGGGACAGGCACAGATACGCAGTATTTT. Its translation: CATTGTGTDTQYF. The chain recombines TRBV6-5 with TRBJ2-3; TRBD1 agrees at 7 bases. This CDR3 region has 13 residues. V lost 10 bases to trimming and J lost 1 base; unmatched junction nucleotides: 5. Germline V gives CDR1 MNHEY, CDR2 SVGAGI.

The chain has TRBV5-1 and TRBJ1-5; maybe TRBD1 (5 bases). Per germline, CDR1 SGHRS and CDR2 YFSETQ. The CDR3 loop spans 16 amino acids. V dropped 0 bases and J dropped 0 bases, with 10 bases sitting between them. The CDR3 sequence: CASSLGGAYSNQPQHF. CDR3 nucleotides: TGCGCCAGCAGCTTGGGGGGCGCCTATAGCAATCAGCCCCAGCATTTT.

The sample holds one count of this clone. J is TRBJ2-7 and V is TRBV5-6, with D perhaps TRBD1 (6 bases). Between the trimmed V and J ends, which lost 4 bases and 4 bases, there was a span of 15 bases. The germline V gene encodes CDR1 SGHDT and CDR2 YYEEEE. This CDR3 spans 14 amino acids. CDR3 sequence reads: CASSQQGRGYEQYF. The CDR3 DNA reads TGTGCCAGCAGCCAACAGGGTAGGGGTTACGAGCAGTACTTC.

The chain's CDR3 is CASSLETNRNTIYF. In DNA, the CDR3 is TGTGCCAGCAGCTTAGAGACAAACCGAAACACCATATATTTT. The chain employs TRBV5-5 and TRBJ1-3; D is uncertain. CDR1 and CDR2 from the germline V gene are SGHKS and YYEKEE (reference sequence). V was trimmed by 2 bases and J by 5 bases, leaving 11 bases between them. The CDR3 loop spans 14 amino acids.

The chain couples TRBV5-1 to TRBJ1-1; D uncertain. CDR1 and CDR2 (germline): SGHRS, YFSETQ. The CDR3 covers 16 residues. Trimming cost V 0 bases and J 1 base, with 13 bases left between them. The CDR3 sequence is CASSLGERYKNTEAFF. Here the CDR3 DNA reads TGCGCCAGCAGCTTGGGGGAACGCTACAAGAACACTGAAGCTTTCTTT.

This chain uses TRBV5-1 with TRBJ2-2; TRBD2 matches at 8 bases. V shed 2 bases and J 6 bases; nucleotides not matched to a gene: 9. The CDR3 is made up of 16 amino acids. Germline CDR1 and CDR2: SGHRS and YFSETQ. The CDR3 reads CASSFGLAGKSGELFF. The CDR3 DNA reads TGCGCCAGCAGCTTTGGTCTAGCGGGCAAATCCGGGGAGCTGTTTTTT.

This chain connects TRBV5-1 to TRBJ2-1; a weak D match, TRBD1 (5 bases). Per the germline V gene, CDR1 is SGHRS and CDR2 is YFSETQ. V was cut by 5 bases and J by 7 bases, with 10 bases left in between. The CDR3 length is 12 residues. The CDR3 coding sequence is TGCGCCAGCAGTCCCAGGGCGAATGAGCAGTTCTTC. Residues: CASSPRANEQFF.

This chain connects TRBV5-1 to TRBJ2-7; maybe TRBD1 (6 bases). This CDR3 is 18 amino acids long. Germline V gene sequence: CDR1 SGHRS, CDR2 YFSETQ. V gave up 0 bases and J gave up 6 bases, with 25 bases separating them. The CDR3 DNA reads TGCGCCAGCAGCTTGGGATCTGAAATGAGGGGGTGGACGGTCGAGCAGTACTTC. It specifies CASSLGSEMRGWTVEQYF.

The chain has TRBV19 and TRBJ2-2; the match to TRBD2 covers 13 bases. CDR1 and CDR2 (germline): LNHDA, SQIVND (reference sequence). This CDR3 comprises 17 residues. V gave up 5 bases and J gave up 5 bases; unmatched junction bases: 8. In DNA, the CDR3 is TGTGCCAGTAGTTTAACTAGCGGGAGGGTGGTGACCGGGGAGCTGTTTTTT. It codes for CASSLTSGRVVTGELFF.

The gene calls are TRBV6-5 and TRBJ2-4; 7 bases align to TRBD1. J was trimmed by 6 bases and V by 2 bases; bases with no gene match: 7. Germline V gene sequence: CDR1 MNHEY, CDR2 SVGAGI. The CDR3 is made up of 15 amino acids. The CDR3 loop reads CASSYGSGGLNIQYF. In DNA form, the CDR3 reads TGTGCCAGCAGTTACGGGTCAGGGGGTTTAAACATTCAGTACTTC.

The chain combines TRBV11-2 with TRBJ2-3, with D tentatively TRBD1 (6 bases). The germline V gene encodes CDR1 SGHAT and CDR2 FQNNGV. V dropped 3 bases and J dropped 1 base, with 11 bases sitting between them. There are 15 residues in the CDR3. The CDR3 here is CASSFPGDGTDTQYF. CDR3 in DNA: TGTGCCAGCAGCTTCCCAGGGGATGGCACAGATACGCAGTATTTT.

The V and J genes are TRBV7-9 and TRBJ2-1, with D tentatively TRBD1 (5 bases). Trimming took off 5 bases at V and 5 bases at J, with 13 bases between the two ends. Per the germline V gene, CDR1 is SEHNR and CDR2 is FQNEAQ (reference sequence). This CDR3 is 14 amino acids long. Here the CDR3 reads CASSLRQSDNEQFF. In DNA, the CDR3 is TGTGCCAGCAGCCTAAGACAGAGTGACAATGAGCAGTTCTTC.

Written as DNA, the CDR3 is TGTGCCAGCAGCACTACAGGGTTGGGGGCAGATACGCAGTATTTT. Translated, it gives CASSTTGLGADTQYF. This chain links TRBV7-3 with TRBJ2-3; D is possibly TRBD1 (6 bases). This CDR3 is built from 15 residues. The germline V gene encodes CDR1 SGHTA and CDR2 FQGTGA. Trimming cost V 5 bases and J 4 bases, with 16 bases left between them.

The rearrangement joins TRBV7-2 to TRBJ1-1, with 7 bases aligning to TRBD1. The CDR3 is made up of 16 amino acids. J gave up 5 bases and V 2 bases, and 11 bases lay outside the gene matches. CDR1 is SGHTA, CDR2 FQGNSA, per germline. The DNA for the CDR3 is TGTGCCAGCAGCTTAAGCAGGGGGGAAGTCTGGACTGAAGCTTTCTTT. This translates into CASSLSRGEVWTEAFF.

The chain links TRBV21-1 to TRBJ1-2. TRBV21-1 is a documented pseudogene. The CDR3 spans 12 residues. CDR3 in amino acids: CASSRANYGYTF. The CDR3 nucleotides read TGTGCCAGCAGCCGGGCTAACTATGGCTACACCTTC.

This chain connects TRBV5-1 to TRBJ2-2; D unclear. Per the germline V gene, CDR1 is SGHRS and CDR2 is YFSETQ. This CDR3 contains 15 residues. The V gene lost 1 base and the J gene lost 0 bases, with 7 bases spanning the gap. CDR3: CASSLLTSNTGELFF. CDR3 sequence (DNA): TGCGCCAGCAGCTTGCTTACCTCGAACACCGGGGAGCTGTTTTTT.

The rearrangement joins TRBV5-4 to TRBJ2-1, with TRBD2 matching 9 bases. Trimming took 5 bases from V and 5 from J; bases not matched to a gene: 11. The CDR3 consists of 16 residues. Germline loops: CDR1 SGHNT, CDR2 YYREEE (reference sequence). DNA for the CDR3: TGTGCCAGCAGTTATACACTACTAGCGGGTAACAATGAGCAGTTCTTC. It codes for CASSYTLLAGNNEQFF.